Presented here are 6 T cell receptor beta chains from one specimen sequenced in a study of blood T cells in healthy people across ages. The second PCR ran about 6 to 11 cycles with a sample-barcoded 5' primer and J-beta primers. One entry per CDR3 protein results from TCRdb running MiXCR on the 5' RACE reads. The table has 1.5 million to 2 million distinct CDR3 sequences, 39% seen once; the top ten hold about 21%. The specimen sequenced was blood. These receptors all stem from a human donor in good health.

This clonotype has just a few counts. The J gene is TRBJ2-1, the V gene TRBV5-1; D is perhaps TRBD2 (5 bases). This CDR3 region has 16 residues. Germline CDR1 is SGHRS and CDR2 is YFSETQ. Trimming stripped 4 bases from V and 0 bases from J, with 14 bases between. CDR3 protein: CASSPLLVGSYNEQFF. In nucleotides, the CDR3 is TGCGCCAGCAGCCCACTACTAGTGGGCTCCTACAATGAGCAGTTCTTC.

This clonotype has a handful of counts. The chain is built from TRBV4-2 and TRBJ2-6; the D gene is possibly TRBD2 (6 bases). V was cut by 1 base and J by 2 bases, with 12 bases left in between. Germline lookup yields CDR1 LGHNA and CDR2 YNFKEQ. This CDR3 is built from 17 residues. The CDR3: CASSQAEGGTGANVLTF. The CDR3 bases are TGTGCCAGCAGCCAAGCGGAGGGCGGGACTGGGGCCAACGTCCTGACTTTC.

CDR3 nucleotides: TGTGCCAGCAGTTTAGACAGGGGTCGTGGCGGGGAGCTGTTTTTT. Its translation is CASSLDRGRGGELFF. V usage is TRBV28 and J usage is TRBJ2-2; TRBD1 matches at 8 bases. From germline, CDR1 is MDHEN and CDR2 SYDVKM. This CDR3 is 15 amino acids long. V trimming: 2 bases; J trimming: 7 bases; junction bases outside the gene matches: 6.

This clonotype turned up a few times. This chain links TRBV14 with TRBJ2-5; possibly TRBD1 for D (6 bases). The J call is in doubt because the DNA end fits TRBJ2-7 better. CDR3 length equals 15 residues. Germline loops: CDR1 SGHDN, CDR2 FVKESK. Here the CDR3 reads CASSSIGTRDYEQYF. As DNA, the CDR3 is TGTGCCAGCAGCTCGATTGGGACACGCGACTACGAGCAGTACTTC.

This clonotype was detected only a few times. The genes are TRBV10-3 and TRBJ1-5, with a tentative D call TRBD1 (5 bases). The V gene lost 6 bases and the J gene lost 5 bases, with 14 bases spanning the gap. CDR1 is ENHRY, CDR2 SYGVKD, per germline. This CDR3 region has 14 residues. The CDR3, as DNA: TGTGCCATCAGGGCGGGGGATGGGGATCAGCCCCAGCATTTT. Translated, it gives CAIRAGDGDQPQHF.

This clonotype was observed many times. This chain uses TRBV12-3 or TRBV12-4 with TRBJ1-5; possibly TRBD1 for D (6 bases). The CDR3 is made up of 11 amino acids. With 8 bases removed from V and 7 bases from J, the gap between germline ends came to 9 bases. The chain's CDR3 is CASSQGQPQHF. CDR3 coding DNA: TGTGCCAGCTCCCAGGGGCAGCCCCAGCATTTT.